This T cell receptor beta chain was identified during a study of T cells in Graves' hyperthyroidism and ophthalmopathy. The CDR3 loop spans 15 amino acids. The germline V and J ends were trimmed by 6 bases and 1 base, with 15 bases remaining between them. The germline CDR1 and CDR2 sequences are MNHNS and SASEGT. Extraction of PBMCs used under 13 ml of fresh peripheral blood. Many counts were recorded for this clonotype. Using RNA transcripts as the source, TCR beta CDR3 regions were amplified. Using the HTBI primer set, a first-round RT-PCR was run on the TCR CDR3. TCRdb fed the multiplex PCR reads into MiXCR, producing one record per CDR3 protein. The table records about 410,000 distinct CDR3 sequences, over 12% of them present only once.

This clonotype was obtained from a man aged 18 to 35 with Graves' ophthalmopathy. Sequences were obtained from blood. This rearrangement joins TRBV6-1 to TRBJ2-5; maybe TRBD1 (6 bases). CDR3 protein: CASSPSSGVQETQYF. The CDR3 bases are TGTGCCAGCAGCCCCTCCTCAGGGGTCCAAGAGACCCAGTACTTC.